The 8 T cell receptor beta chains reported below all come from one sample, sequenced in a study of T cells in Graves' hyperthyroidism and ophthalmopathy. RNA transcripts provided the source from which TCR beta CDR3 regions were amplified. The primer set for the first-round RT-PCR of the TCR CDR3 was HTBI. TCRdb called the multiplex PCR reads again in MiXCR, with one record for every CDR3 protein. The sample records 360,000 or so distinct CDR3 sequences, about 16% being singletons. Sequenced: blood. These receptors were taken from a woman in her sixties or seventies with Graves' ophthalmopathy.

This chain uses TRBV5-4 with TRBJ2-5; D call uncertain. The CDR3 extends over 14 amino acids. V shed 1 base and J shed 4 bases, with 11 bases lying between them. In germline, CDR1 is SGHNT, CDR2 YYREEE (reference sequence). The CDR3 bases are TGTGCCAGCAGCTTGCCCGGGCGAGGAGAGACCCAGTACTTC. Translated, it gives CASSLPGRGETQYF.

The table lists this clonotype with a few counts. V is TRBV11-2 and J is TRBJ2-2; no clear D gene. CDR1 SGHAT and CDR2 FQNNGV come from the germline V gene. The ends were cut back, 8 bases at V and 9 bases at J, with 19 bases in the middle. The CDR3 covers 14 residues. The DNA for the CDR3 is TGTGCCAGCGTTGCCATTCCAAGAACCAGGGAGCTGTTTTTT. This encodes CASVAIPRTRELFF.

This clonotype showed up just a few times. CDR3 in DNA: TGTGCCAGCAGGCCCAACAGGGGAACCACTGGAAACACCATATATTTT. Amino acid sequence: CASRPNRGTTGNTIYF. The rearrangement uses TRBV28 and TRBJ1-3; 7 nucleotides match TRBD1. Per germline, CDR1 MDHEN and CDR2 SYDVKM. Unmatched junction bases numbered 10, after V lost 6 bases and J lost 2 bases. CDR3 length: 16 residues. Using reference TRBV28 and TRBJ1-3 for the parts outside the CDR3, the full variable domain is DVKVTQSSRYLVKRTGEKVFLECVQDMDHENMFWYRQDPGLGLRLIYFSYDVKMKEKGDIPEGYSVSREKKERFSLILESASTNQTSMYLCASRPNRGTTGNTIYFGEGSWLTVV.

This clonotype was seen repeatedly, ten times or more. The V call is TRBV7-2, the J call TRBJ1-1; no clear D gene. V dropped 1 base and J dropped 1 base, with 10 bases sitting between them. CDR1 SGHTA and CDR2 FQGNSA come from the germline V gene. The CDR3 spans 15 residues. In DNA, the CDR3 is TGTGCCAGCAGCTTAGGGTGGGGATCGAACACTGAAGCTTTCTTT. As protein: CASSLGWGSNTEAFF.

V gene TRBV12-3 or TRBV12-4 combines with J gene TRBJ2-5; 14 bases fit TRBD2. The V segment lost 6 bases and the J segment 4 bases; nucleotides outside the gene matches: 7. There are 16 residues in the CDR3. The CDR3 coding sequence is TGTGCCAGCAGGCTCACCGGGACTAGCGGGAGAGAGACCCAGTACTTC. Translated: CASRLTGTSGRETQYF.

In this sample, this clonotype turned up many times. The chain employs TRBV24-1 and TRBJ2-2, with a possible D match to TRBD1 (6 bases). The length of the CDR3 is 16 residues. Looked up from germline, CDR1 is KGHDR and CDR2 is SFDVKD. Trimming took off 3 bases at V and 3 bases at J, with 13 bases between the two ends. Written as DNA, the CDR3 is TGTGCCACCAGTGATCGCTTCAGGGGAGACACCGGGGAGCTGTTTTTT. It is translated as CATSDRFRGDTGELFF.

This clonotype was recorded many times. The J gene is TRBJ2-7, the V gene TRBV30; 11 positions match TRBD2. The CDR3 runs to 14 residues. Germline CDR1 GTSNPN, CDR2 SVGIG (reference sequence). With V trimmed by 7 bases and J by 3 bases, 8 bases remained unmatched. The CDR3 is CAFKPGTSGYEQYF. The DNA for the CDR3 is TGTGCCTTCAAGCCCGGGACTAGCGGCTACGAGCAGTACTTC.

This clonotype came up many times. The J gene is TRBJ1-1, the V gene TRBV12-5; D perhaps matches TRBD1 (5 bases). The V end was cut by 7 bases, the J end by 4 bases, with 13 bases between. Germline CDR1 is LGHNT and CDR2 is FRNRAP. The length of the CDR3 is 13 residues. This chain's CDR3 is CASAWGGGTEAFF. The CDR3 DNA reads TGTGCTAGTGCCTGGGGTGGGGGCACTGAAGCTTTCTTT.